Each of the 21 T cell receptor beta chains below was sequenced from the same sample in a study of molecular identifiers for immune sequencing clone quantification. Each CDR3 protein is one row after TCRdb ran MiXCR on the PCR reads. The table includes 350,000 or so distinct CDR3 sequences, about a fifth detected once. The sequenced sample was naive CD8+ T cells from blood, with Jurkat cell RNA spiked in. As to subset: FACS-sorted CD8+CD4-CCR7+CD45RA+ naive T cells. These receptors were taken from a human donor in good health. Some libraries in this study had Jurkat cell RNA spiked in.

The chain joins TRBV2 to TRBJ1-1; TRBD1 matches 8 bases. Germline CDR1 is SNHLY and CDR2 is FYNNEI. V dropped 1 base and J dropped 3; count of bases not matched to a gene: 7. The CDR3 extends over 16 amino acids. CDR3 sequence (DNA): TGTGCCAGCAGTGAAGGGGTAAGACAGGGGTACACTGAAGCTTTCTTT. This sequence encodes CASSEGVRQGYTEAFF.

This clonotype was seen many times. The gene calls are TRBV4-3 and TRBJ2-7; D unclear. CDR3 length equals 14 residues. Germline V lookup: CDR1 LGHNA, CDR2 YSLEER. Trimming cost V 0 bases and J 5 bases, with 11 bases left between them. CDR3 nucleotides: TGCGCCAGCAGCCAAGATCGATTGGACCACGAGCAGTACTTC. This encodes CASSQDRLDHEQYF.

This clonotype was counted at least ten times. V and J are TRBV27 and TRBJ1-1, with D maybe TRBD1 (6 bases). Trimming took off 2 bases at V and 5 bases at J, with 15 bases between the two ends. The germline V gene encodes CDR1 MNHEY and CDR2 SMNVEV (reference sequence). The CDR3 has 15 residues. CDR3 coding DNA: TGTGCCAGCAGTTTAGGTGTACAGGGTGGGACTGAAGCTTTCTTT. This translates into CASSLGVQGGTEAFF.

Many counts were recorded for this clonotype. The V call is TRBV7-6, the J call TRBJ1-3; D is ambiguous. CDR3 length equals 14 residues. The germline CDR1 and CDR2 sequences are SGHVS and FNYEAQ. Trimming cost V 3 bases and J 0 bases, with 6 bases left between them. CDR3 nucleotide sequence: TGTGCCAGCAGCTTGCAGTACTCTGGAAACACCATATATTTT. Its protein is CASSLQYSGNTIYF.

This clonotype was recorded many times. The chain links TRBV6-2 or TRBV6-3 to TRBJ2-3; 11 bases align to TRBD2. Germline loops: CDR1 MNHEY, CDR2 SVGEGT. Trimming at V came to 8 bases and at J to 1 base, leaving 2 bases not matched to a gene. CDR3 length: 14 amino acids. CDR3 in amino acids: CASGGLAGTDTQYF. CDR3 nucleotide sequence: TGTGCCAGCGGGGGACTAGCGGGCACAGATACGCAGTATTTT.

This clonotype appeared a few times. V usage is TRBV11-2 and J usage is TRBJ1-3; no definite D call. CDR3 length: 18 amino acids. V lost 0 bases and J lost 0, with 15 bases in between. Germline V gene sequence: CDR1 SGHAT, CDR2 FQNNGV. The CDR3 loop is CASSLDVGAVYSGNTIYF. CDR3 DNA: TGTGCCAGCAGCTTAGATGTAGGAGCAGTCTACTCTGGAAACACCATATATTTT.

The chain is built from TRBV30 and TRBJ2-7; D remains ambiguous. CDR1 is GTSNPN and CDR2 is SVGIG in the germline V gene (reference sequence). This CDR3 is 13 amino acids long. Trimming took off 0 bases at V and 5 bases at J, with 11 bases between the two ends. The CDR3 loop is CAWSVLASHEQYF. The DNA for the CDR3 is TGTGCCTGGAGTGTACTGGCATCCCACGAGCAGTACTTC.

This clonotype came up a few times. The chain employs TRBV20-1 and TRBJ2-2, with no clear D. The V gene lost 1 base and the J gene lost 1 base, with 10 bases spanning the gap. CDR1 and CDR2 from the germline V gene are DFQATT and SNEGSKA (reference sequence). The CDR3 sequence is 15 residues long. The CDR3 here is CSARVAILNTGELFF. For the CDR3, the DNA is TGCAGTGCTAGAGTTGCCATTTTGAACACCGGGGAGCTGTTTTTT.

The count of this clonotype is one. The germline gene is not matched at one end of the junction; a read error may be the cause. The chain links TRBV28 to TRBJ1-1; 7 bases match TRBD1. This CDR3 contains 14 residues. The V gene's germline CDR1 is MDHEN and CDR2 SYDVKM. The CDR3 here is CAGRRQGLGTEAFF. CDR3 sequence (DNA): TGTGCCGGCAGACGACAGGGTTTAGGGACTGAAGCTTTCTTT.

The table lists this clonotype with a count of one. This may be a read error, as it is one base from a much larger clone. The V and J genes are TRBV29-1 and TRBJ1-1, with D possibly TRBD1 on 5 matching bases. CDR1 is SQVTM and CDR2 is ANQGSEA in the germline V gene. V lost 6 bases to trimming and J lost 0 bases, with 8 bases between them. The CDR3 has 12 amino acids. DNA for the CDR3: TGCAGCGTCGTAGGGGTGAACACTGAAGCTTTCTTT. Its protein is CSVVGVNTEAFF.

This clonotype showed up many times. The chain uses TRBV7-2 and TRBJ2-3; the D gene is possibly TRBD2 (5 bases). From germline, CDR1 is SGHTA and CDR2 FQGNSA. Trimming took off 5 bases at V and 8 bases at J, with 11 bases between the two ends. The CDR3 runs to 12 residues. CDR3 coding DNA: TGTGCCAGCAGCCCCGTCGGAGGTACGCAGTATTTT. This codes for CASSPVGGTQYF. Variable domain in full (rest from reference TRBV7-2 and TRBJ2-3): GAGVSQSPSNKVTEKGKDVELRCDPISGHTALYWYRQSLGQGLEFLIYFQGNSAPDKSGLPSDRFSAERTGGSVSTLTIQRTQQEDSAVYLCASSPVGGTQYFGPGTRLTVL.

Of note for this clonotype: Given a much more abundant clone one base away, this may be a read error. The CDR3 protein is CAGSSTGGASQPQHF. DNA for the CDR3: TGTGCCGGCAGTTCGACAGGGGGAGCGTCTCAGCCCCAGCATTTT. The chain is built from TRBV27 and TRBJ1-5, with 9 bases that match TRBD1. Per the germline V gene, CDR1 is MNHEY and CDR2 is SMNVEV (reference sequence). CDR3 length: 15 amino acids.

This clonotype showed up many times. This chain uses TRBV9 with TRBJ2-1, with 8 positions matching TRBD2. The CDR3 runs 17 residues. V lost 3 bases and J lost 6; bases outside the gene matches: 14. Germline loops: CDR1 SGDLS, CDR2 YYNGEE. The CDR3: CASSAGGGTIGVNEQFF. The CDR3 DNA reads TGTGCCAGCAGCGCGGGGGGGGGGACTATCGGGGTCAATGAGCAGTTCTTC.

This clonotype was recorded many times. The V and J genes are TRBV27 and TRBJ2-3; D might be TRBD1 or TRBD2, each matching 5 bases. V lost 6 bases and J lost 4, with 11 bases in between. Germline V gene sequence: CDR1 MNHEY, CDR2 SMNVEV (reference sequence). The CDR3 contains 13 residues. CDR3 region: CASSFVGADTQYF. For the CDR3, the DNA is TGTGCCAGCAGCTTCGTGGGGGCAGATACGCAGTATTTT.

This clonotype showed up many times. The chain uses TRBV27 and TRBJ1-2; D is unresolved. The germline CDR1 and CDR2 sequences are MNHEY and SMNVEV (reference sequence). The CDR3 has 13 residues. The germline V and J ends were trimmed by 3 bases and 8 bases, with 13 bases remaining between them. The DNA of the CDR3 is TGTGCCAGCAGTTTGAACGGTCAATGGGGCTACACCTTC. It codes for CASSLNGQWGYTF.

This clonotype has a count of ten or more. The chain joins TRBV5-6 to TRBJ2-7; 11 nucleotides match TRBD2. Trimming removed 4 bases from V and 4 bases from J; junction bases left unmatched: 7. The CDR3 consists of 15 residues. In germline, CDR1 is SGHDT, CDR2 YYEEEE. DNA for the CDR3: TGTGCCAGCAGCCCCGCGTGGACTAGCGGGTACGAGCAGTACTTC. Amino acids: CASSPAWTSGYEQYF.

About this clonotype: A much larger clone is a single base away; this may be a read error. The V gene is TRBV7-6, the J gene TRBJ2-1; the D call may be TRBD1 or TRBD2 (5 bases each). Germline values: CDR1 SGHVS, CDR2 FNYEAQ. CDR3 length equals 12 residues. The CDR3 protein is CAGSLGDGRQFF. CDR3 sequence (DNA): TGTGCCGGCAGCTTAGGGGACGGCAGGCAGTTCTTC.

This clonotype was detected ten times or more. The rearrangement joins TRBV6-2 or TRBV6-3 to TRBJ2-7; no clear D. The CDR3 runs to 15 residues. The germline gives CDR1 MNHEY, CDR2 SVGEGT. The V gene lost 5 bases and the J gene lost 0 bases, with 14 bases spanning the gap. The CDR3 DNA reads TGTGCCAGCAGTACCCACGAGGACCCCTCCTACGAGCAGTACTTC. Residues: CASSTHEDPSYEQYF.

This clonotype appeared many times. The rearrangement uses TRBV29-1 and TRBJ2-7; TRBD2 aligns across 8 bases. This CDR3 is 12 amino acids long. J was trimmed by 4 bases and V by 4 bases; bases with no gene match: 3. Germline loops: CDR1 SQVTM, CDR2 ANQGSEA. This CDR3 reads CSVGAGEYEQYF. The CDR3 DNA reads TGCAGCGTTGGAGCGGGAGAGTACGAGCAGTACTTC.

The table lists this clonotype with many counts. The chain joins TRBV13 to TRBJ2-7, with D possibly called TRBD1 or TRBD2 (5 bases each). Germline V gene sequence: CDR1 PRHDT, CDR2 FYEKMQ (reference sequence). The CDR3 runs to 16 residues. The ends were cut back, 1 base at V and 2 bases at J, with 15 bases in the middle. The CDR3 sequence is CASSLALGVVAYEQYF. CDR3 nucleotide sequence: TGTGCCAGCAGCTTAGCGTTGGGGGTTGTAGCCTACGAGCAGTACTTC.

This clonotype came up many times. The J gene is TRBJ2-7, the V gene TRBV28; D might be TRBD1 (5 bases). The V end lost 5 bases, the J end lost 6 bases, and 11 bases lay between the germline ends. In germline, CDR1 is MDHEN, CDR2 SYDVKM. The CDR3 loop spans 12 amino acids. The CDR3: CASSPGFREQYF. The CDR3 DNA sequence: TGTGCCAGCAGTCCAGGGTTCCGCGAGCAGTACTTC.